This TCR beta chain was sequenced for a study of blood T cell repertoires in COVID-19. For the study at large: Acute and convalescent COVID-19 samples came from the United States, Italy and Spain. Sources were T cells, B-cell-depleted T cells, or PBMCs; the material itself was cDNA or gDNA.

In the original workflow: Cell counts per sample came from amplifying reference gene primers. TCRdb keeps only in-frame clones here, not all; method: immunoSEQ multiplex PCR. V, J and clone size were drawn from that table, and D and trimming were deduced from the DNA. The sample lists hundreds of thousands of clones, about 88% occurring once. This CDR3 has 14 amino acids. V gave up 1 base and J gave up 9 bases, with 13 bases separating them. Germline V gene data show CDR1 as MNHEY and CDR2 as SMNVEV (reference sequence). This chain uses TRBV27 with TRBJ2-1; weak D call: TRBD1 (6 bases). The receptor was derived from a middle-aged man with acute or convalescent COVID-19. Sequencing input: peripheral blood. CDR3 bases: TGTGCCAGCAGTTTATGGGACATAGGAGGTGAGCAGTTCTTC. Its translation is CASSLWDIGGEQFF.